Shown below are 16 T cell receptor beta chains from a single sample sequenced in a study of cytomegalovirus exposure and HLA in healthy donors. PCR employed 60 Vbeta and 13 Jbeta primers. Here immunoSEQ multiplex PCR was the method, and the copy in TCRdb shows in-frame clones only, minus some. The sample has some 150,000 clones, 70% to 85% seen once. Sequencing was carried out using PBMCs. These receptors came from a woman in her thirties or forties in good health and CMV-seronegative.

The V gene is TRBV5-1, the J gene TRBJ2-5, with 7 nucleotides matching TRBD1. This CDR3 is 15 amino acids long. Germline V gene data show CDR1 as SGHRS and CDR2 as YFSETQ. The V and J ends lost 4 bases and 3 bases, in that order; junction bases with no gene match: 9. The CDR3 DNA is TGCGCCAGCAGCACGAATACAGGGGCTGAAGAGACCCAGTACTTC. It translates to CASSTNTGAEETQYF.

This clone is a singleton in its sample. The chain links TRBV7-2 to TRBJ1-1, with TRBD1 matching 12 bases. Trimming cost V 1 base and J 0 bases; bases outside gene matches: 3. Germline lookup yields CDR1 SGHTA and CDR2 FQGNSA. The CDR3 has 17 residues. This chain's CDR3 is CASSLGGQGAMNTEAFF. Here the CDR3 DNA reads TGTGCCAGCAGCTTAGGGGGACAGGGGGCCATGAACACTGAAGCTTTCTTT.

The CDR3 DNA sequence: TGTGCCAGCAGCGTAGGTAGACAGGGCCCACGGGGGACGCAGTATTTT. It codes for CASSVGRQGPRGTQYF. This chain links TRBV9 with TRBJ2-3, with D perhaps matching TRBD1 (7 bases). Germline CDR1 reads SGDLS; CDR2 reads YYNGEE. The V end lost 0 bases, the J end lost 9 bases, and 20 bases lay between the germline ends. This CDR3 has 16 residues. Variable domain in full (rest from reference TRBV9 and TRBJ2-3): DSGVTQTPKHLITATGQRVTLRCSPRSGDLSVYWYQQSLDQGLQFLIQYYNGEERAKGNILERFSAQQFPDLHSELNLSSLELGDSALYFCASSVGRQGPRGTQYFGPGTRLTVL.

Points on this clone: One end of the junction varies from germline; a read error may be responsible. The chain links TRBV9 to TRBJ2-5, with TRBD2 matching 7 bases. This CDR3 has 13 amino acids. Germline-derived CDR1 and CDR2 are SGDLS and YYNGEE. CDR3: CASSVGGEDTQYF. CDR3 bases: TGTGCCAGCAGCGTTGGGGGGGAAGACACCCAGTACTTC.

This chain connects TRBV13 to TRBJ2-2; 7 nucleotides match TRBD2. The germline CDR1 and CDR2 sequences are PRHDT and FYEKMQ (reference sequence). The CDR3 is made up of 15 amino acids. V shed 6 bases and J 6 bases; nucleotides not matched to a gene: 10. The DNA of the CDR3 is TGTGCCAGCAGTAGCGGCGGGAGTTATCCCGGGGAGCTGTTTTTT. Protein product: CASSSGGSYPGELFF.

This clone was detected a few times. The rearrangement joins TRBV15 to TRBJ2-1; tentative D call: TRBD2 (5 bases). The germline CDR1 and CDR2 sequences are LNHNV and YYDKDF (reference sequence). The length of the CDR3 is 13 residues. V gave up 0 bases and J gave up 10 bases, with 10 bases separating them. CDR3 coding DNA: TGTGCCACCAGCAGAGATCTGGGCGGGGAGCAGTTCTTC. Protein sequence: CATSRDLGGEQFF. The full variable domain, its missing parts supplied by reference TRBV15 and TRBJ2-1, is DAMVIQNPRYQVTQFGKPVTLSCSQTLNHNVMYWYQQKSSQAPKLLFHYYDKDFNNEADTPDNFQSRRPNTSFCFLDIRSPGLGDTAMYLCATSRDLGGEQFFGPGTRLTVL.

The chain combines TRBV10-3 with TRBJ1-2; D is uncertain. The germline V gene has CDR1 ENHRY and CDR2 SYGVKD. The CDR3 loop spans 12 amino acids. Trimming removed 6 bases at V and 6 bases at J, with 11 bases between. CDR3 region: CAIRPGSDGYTF. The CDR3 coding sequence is TGTGCCATCAGGCCAGGATCGGATGGCTACACCTTC.

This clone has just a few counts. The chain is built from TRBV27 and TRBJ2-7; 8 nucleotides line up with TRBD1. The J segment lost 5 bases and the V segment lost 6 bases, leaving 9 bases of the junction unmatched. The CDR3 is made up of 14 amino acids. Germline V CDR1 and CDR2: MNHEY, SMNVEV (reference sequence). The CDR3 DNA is TGTGCCAGCAGGTCAGGACAGGGCGCCGACGAGCAGTACTTC. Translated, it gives CASRSGQGADEQYF.

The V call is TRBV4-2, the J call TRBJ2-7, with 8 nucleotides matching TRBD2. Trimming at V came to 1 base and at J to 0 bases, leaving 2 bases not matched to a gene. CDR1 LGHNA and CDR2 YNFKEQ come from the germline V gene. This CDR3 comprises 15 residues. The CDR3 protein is CASSQVSGASYEQYF. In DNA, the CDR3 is TGTGCCAGCAGCCAAGTTAGCGGGGCCTCCTACGAGCAGTACTTC.

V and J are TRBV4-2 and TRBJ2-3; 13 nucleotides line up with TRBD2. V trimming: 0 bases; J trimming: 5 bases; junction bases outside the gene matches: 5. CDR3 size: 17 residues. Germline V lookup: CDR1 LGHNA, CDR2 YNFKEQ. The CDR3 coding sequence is TGTGCCAGCAGCCAAGAGGGACTAGCGGGAATGAAAGATACGCAGTATTTT. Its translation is CASSQEGLAGMKDTQYF.

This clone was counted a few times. CDR3: CASSSTGGMNIQYF. Here the CDR3 DNA reads TGCGCCAGCAGCTCGACAGGGGGCATGAACATTCAGTACTTC. The chain carries TRBV5-1 and TRBJ2-4, with TRBD1 identical over 10 bases. V gave up 3 bases and J gave up 7 bases; unmatched junction bases: 4. CDR1 and CDR2 from the germline V gene are SGHRS and YFSETQ. The CDR3 is made up of 14 amino acids. Together with reference TRBV5-1 and TRBJ2-4, the CDR3 gives the full variable domain: KAGVTQTPRYLIKTRGQQVTLSCSPISGHRSVSWYQQTPGQGLQFLFEYFSETQRNKGNFPGRFSGRQFSNSRSEMNVSTLELGDSALYLCASSSTGGMNIQYFGAGTRLSVL.

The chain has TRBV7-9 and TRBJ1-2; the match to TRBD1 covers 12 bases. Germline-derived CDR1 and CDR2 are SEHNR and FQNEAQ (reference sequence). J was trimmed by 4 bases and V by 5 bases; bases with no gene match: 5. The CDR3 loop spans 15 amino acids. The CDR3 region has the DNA TGTGCCAGCAGCGGGGGACAGGGGGCGGTCTATGGCTACACCTTC. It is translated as CASSGGQGAVYGYTF.

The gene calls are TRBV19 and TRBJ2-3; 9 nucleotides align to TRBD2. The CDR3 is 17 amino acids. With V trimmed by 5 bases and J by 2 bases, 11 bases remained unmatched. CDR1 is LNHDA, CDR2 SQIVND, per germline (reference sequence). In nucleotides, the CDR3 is TGTGCCAGTAGTCCGCACCTTAGCGGGAGTACCACAGATACGCAGTATTTT. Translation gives CASSPHLSGSTTDTQYF. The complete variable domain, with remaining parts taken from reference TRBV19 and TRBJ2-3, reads DGGITQSPKYLFRKEGQNVTLSCEQNLNHDAMYWYRQDPGQGLRLIYYSQIVNDFQKGDIAEGYSVSREKKESFPLTVTSAQKNPTAFYLCASSPHLSGSTTDTQYFGPGTRLTVL.

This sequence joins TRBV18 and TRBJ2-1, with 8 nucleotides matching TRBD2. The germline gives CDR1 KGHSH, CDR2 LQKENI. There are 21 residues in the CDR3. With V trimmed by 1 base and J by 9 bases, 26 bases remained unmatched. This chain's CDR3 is CASSPLLRSGRRDTGTGEQFF. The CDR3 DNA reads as TGTGCCAGCTCACCACTGTTGAGGAGCGGGAGACGCGATACGGGGACGGGTGAGCAGTTCTTC.

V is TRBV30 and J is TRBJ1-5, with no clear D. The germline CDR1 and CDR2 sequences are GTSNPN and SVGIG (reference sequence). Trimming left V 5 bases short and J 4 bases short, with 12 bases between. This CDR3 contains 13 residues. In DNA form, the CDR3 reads TGTGCCTGGGGTGAGCGGTGGAATCAGCCCCAGCATTTT. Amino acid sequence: CAWGERWNQPQHF.

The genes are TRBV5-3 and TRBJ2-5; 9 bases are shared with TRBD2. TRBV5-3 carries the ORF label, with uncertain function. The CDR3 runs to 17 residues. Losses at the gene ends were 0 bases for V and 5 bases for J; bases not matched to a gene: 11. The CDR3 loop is CARSLVCGRALGETQYF. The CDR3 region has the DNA TGTGCCAGAAGCTTGGTCTGCGGGAGGGCCTTGGGGGAGACCCAGTACTTC.